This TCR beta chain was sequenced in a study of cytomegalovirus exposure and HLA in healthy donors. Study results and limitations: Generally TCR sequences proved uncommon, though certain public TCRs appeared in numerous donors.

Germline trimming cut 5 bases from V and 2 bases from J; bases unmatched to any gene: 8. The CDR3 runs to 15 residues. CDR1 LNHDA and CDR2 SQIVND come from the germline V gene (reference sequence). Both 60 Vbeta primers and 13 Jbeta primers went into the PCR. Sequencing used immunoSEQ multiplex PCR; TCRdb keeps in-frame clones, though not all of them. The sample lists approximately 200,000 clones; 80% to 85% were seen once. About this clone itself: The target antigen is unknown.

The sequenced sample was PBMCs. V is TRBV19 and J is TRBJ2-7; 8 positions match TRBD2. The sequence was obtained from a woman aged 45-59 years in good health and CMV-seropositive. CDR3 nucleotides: TGTGCCAGTAGTTCCCGTAGCGGGGCTGCCTACGAGCAGTACTTC. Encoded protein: CASSSRSGAAYEQYF. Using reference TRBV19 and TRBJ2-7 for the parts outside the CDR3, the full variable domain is DGGITQSPKYLFRKEGQNVTLSCEQNLNHDAMYWYRQDPGQGLRLIYYSQIVNDFQKGDIAEGYSVSREKKESFPLTVTSAQKNPTAFYLCASSSRSGAAYEQYFGPGTRLTVT.